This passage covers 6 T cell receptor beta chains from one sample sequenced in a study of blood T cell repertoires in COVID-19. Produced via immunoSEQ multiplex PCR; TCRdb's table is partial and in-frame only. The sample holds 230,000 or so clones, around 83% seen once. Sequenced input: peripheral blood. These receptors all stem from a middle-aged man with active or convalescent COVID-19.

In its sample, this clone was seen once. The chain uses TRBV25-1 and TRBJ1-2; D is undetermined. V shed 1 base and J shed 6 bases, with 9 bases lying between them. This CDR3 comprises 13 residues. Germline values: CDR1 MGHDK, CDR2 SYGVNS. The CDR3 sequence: CASSESSPDGYTF. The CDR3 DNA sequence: TGTGCCAGCAGTGAATCGTCCCCTGATGGCTACACCTTC.

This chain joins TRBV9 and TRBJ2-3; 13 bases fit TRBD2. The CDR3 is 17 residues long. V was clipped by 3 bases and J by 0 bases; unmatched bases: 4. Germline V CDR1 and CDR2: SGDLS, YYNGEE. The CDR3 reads CASSALAGGPSTDTQYF. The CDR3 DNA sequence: TGTGCCAGCAGCGCACTAGCGGGGGGGCCTAGCACAGATACGCAGTATTTT. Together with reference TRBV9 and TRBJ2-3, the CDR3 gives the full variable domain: DSGVTQTPKHLITATGQRVTLRCSPRSGDLSVYWYQQSLDQGLQFLIQYYNGEERAKGNILERFSAQQFPDLHSELNLSSLELGDSALYFCASSALAGGPSTDTQYFGPGTRLTVL.

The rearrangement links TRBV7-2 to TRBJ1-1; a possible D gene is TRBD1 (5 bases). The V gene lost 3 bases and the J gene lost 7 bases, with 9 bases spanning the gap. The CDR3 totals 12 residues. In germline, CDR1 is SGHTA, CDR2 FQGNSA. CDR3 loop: CASSLGRGEAFF. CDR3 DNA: TGTGCCAGCAGCTTGGGTAGGGGTGAAGCTTTCTTT.

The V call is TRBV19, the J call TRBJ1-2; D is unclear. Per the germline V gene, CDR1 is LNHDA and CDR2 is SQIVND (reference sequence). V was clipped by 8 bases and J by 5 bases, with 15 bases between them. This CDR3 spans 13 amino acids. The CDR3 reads CASASGSPYGYTF. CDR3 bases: TGTGCCAGTGCCTCGGGGAGCCCGTATGGCTACACCTTC.

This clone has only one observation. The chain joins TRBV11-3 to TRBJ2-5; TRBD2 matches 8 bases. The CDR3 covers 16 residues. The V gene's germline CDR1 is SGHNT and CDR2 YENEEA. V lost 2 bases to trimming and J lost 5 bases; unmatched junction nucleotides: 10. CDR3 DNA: TGTGCCAGCAGCTTAACCCCCGGGGGGGTGATGGAGACCCAGTACTTC. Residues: CASSLTPGGVMETQYF.

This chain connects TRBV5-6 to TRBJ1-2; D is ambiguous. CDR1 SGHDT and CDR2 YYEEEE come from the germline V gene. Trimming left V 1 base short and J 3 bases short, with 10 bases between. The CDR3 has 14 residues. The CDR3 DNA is TGTGCCAGCAGCTTGAGCCAGGCCCACTATGGCTACACCTTC. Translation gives CASSLSQAHYGYTF.